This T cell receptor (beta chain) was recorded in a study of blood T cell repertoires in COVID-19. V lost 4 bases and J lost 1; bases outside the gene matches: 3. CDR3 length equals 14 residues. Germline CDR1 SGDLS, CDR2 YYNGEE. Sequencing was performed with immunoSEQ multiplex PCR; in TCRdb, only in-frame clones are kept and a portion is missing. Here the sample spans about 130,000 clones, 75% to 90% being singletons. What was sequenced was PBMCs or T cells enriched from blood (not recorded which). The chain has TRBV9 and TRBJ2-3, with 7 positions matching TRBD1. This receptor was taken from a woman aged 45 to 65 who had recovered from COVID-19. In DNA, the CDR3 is TGTGCCAGCAGCTCGCAGGGGGGCACAGATACGCAGTATTTT. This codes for CASSSQGGTDTQYF.